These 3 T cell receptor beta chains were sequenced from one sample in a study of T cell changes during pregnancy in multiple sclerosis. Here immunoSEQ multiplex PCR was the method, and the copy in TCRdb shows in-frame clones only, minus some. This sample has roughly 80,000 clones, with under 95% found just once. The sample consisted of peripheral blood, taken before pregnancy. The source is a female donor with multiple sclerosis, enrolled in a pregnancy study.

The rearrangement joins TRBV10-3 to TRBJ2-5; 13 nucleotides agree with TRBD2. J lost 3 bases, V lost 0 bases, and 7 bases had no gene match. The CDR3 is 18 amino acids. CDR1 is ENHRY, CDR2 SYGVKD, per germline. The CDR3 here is CAISESVLAGGPKETQYF. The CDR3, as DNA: TGTGCCATCAGTGAGTCGGTACTAGCGGGGGGGCCTAAAGAGACCCAGTACTTC.

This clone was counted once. The CDR3 loop reads CASRTDTVHSPLHF. The CDR3 DNA follows: TGTGCCAGTCGGACAGATACAGTACATTCACCCCTCCACTTT. The chain is built from TRBV19 and TRBJ1-6, with D possibly matching TRBD1 (6 bases). The CDR3 has 14 amino acids. Looked up from germline, CDR1 is LNHDA and CDR2 is SQIVND (reference sequence). The V gene lost 8 bases and the J gene lost 8 bases, with 16 bases spanning the gap.

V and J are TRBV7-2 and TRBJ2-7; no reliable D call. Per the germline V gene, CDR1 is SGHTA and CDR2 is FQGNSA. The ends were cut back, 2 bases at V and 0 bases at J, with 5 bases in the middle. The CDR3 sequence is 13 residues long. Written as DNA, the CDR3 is TGTGCCAGCAGCTTAAGTAGCTCCTACGAGCAGTACTTC. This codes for CASSLSSSYEQYF.